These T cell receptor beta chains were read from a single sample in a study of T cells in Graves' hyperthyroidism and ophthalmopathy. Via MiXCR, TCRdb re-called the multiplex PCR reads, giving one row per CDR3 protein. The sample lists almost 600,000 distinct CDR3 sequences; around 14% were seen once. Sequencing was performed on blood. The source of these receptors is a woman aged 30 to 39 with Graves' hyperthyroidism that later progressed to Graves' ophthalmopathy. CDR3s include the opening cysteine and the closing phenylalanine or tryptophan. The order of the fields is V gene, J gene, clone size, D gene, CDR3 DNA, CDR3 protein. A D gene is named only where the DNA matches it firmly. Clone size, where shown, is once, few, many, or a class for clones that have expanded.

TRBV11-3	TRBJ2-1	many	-	TGTGCCAGCAGCGCCCGATCTACCAATGAGCAGTTCTTC	CASSARSTNEQFF
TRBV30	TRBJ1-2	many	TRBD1	TGTGCCTGGGCTGTTGGACAGGGGGCTGGCTACACCTTC	CAWAVGQGAGYTF
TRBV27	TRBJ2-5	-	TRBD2	TGTGCCAGCAGTTCGCTGACTAGCGGGAGGGTGAAGACCCAGTACTTC	CASSSLTSGRVKTQYF
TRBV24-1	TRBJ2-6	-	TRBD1	TGTGCCACCGGGGGCCGGACAGGTGATTCTGGGGCCAACGTCCTGACTTTC	CATGGRTGDSGANVLTF
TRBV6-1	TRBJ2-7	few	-	TGTGCCAGCACACTTAAGGACTCTCCTACAGAGCAGTACTTC	CASTLKDSPTEQYF
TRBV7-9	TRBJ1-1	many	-	TGTGCCAGCAGCTTAGGGGAGGCCATGAACACTGAAGCTTTCTTT	CASSLGEAMNTEAFF
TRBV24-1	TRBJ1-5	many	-	TGTGCCACCAGCCCCCTCCGGCCCCAGCATTTT	CATSPLRPQHF
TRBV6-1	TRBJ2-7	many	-	TGTGCCAGCAAACTCTTAACCGAGTCCTACGAGCAGTACTTC	CASKLLTESYEQYF
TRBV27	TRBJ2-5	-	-	TGTGCCAGCAGTTTAGGGGCCGGGGGGCGGCAAGAGACCCAGTACTTC	CASSLGAGGRQETQYF
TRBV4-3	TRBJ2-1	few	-	TGCGCCAGCAGCCCCGGGCTAGCAGAACATGAGCAGTTCTTC	CASSPGLAEHEQFF
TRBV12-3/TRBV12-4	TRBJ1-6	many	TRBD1	TGTGCCAGCAGTCGTCCCGGGACAGGGTTGGCCCTCCACTTT	CASSRPGTGLALHF
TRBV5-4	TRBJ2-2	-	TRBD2	TGTGCCAGCAGCTTGGGCGGGACTAGCGGGACGGAGGAGCTGTTTTTT	CASSLGGTSGTEELFF
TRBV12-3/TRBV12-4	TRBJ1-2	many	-	TGTGCCAGCAGTTTTGAGGGGTATGGCTACACCTTC	CASSFEGYGYTF
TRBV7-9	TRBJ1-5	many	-	TGTGCCAGCAGCCCAGCAACAACTAGCAATCAGCCCCAGCATTTT	CASSPATTSNQPQHF
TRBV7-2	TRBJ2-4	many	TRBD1	TGTGCCAGCAGCCGACGGACAGGGATCGAAAACATTCAGTACTTC	CASSRRTGIENIQYF
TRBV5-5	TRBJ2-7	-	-	TGTGCCAGCAGCTTGGTGCGGAGACTCTACGAGCAGTACTTC	CASSLVRRLYEQYF
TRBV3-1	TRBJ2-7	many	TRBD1	TGTGCCAGCAGTCCCGACAGGGCAGCCTACGAGCAGTACTTC	CASSPDRAAYEQYF
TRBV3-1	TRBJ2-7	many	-	TGTGCCAGCAGCCAAGAGGGAATCGGCCCGGCTGAAGAGCAGTACTTC	CASSQEGIGPAEEQYF